This is a list of T cell receptor beta chains from one sample in a study of technical replicates of blood from several donors. Method: immunoSEQ multiplex PCR; TCRdb's copy keeps in-frame clones and lacks some. The sample has tens of thousands of clones, 90% to 95% seen once. The sequenced sample consisted of T cells isolated from PBMCs. All receptors come from a human donor in good health. Each CDR3 is given with its conserved first and last residue. The order of the fields is V gene, CDR3 length, D gene, J gene, CDR3 protein, CDR3 DNA. The D gene is left open where the match is weak.

TRBV18,14,TRBD1,TRBJ1-2,CASSPATGYYGYTF,TGTGCCAGCTCACCAGCGACAGGGTACTATGGCTACACCTTC
TRBV6-6,14,.,TRBJ1-2,CASSPTGGGYGYTF,TGTGCCAGCAGTCCCACAGGTGGCGGCTATGGCTACACCTTC
TRBV19,14,.,TRBJ2-7,CASSIRTEIYEQYF,TGTGCCAGTAGTATCAGGACAGAAATCTACGAGCAGTACTTC
TRBV7-9,15,TRBD1,TRBJ1-2,CASSYRDSTFYGYTF,TGTGCCAGCAGCTACCGGGACAGCACTTTCTATGGCTACACCTTC
TRBV7-2,13,.,TRBJ1-5,CASSSGWHQPQHF,TGTGCCAGCAGCTCGGGGTGGCATCAGCCCCAGCATTTT
TRBV6-6,15,TRBD2,TRBJ2-7,CASSYGLAGGDEQYF,TGTGCCAGCAGTTATGGGTTAGCGGGAGGCGACGAGCAGTACTTC
TRBV28,14,.,TRBJ2-7,CASSTPGQGYEQYF,TGTGCCAGCAGCACACCGGGACAAGGCTACGAGCAGTACTTC
TRBV4-2,15,TRBD1,TRBJ1-2,CASSQEMGQGGGYTF,TGTGCCAGCAGCCAAGAGATGGGACAGGGGGGTGGCTACACCTTC
TRBV28,13,.,TRBJ1-5,CASSLPRNQPQHF,TGTGCCAGCAGTTTACCGCGGAATCAGCCCCAGCATTTT
TRBV19,14,.,TRBJ2-5,CASSAAGSKETQYF,TGTGCCAGTAGTGCCGCCGGTAGTAAAGAGACCCAGTACTTC
TRBV19,14,.,TRBJ2-1,CASNLAGQVNEQFF,TGTGCCAGTAACCTAGCGGGACAGGTCAATGAGCAGTTCTTC
TRBV6-1,16,TRBD2,TRBJ2-1,CASSETLAGRGNEQFF,TGTGCCAGCAGTGAGACTCTAGCGGGGAGGGGTAATGAGCAGTTCTTC
TRBV11-2,15,.,TRBJ2-2,CASSLEQTEAGELFF,TGTGCCAGCAGCTTAGAACAGACGGAGGCCGGGGAGCTGTTTTTT
TRBV27,23,TRBD2,TRBJ2-1,CASSSKGSPITGDGGRAYNEQFF,TGTGCCAGCAGTTCTAAGGGATCCCCTATTACAGGGGACGGCGGGAGGGCGTACAATGAGCAGTTCTTC
TRBV29-1,12,.,TRBJ1-2,CSVERENYGYTF,TGCAGCGTTGAACGGGAGAACTATGGCTACACCTTC
TRBV5-6,12,.,TRBJ2-7,CASSVTIHEQYF,TGTGCCAGCAGCGTGACTATTCACGAGCAGTACTTC